A single sample is the source of the 8 T cell receptor beta chains below, sequenced in a study of shared clonotypes between healthy human individuals. Naive CD8 isolation took CD45RO-negative cells positively selected for CCR7 and excluded terminally differentiated effector memory CD45RA+ cells. Sequencing used immunoSEQ multiplex PCR; TCRdb keeps in-frame clones, though not all of them. The sample has roughly 2,000,000 clones, about 95% seen once. The sample comprised naive CD8+ T cells sorted from blood. The receptors were gathered from a young man in good health.

Regarding this clone: The identical CDR3 is also encoded by other nucleotide sequences in the sample. This chain connects TRBV5-4 to TRBJ2-2; no firm D call. Germline V gene lookup returns CDR1 SGHNT and CDR2 YYREEE (reference sequence). V dropped 2 bases and J dropped 1 base, with 6 bases sitting between them. There are 14 residues in the CDR3. Here the CDR3 DNA reads TGTGCCAGCAGCTTAGACGGGAACACCGGGGAGCTGTTTTTT. Translation: CASSLDGNTGELFF.

The V call is TRBV7-6, the J call TRBJ2-2, with TRBD2 matching over 10 bases. The CDR3 contains 16 residues. V was clipped by 5 bases and J by 5 bases; unmatched bases: 8. Germline CDR1 reads SGHVS; CDR2 reads FNYEAQ. The CDR3 region is CASSVLAGELTGELFF. CDR3 nucleotides: TGTGCCAGCAGCGTTCTAGCGGGAGAATTGACCGGGGAGCTGTTTTTT.

The rearrangement joins TRBV10-3 to TRBJ2-7; 7 bases fit TRBD1. Trimming cost V 3 bases and J 1 base; bases outside gene matches: 6. The CDR3 length is 15 residues. CDR1 is ENHRY and CDR2 is SYGVKD in the germline V gene. CDR3 amino acids: CAISDPGQVSYEQYF. CDR3 nucleotides: TGTGCCATCAGTGACCCCGGACAGGTTTCCTACGAGCAGTACTTC.

With respect to this clone: At the DNA level, this CDR3 is encoded by other sequences in the same sample as well. The V call is TRBV5-6, the J call TRBJ2-7; TRBD1 aligns across 8 bases. The germline gives CDR1 SGHDT, CDR2 YYEEEE. The trim removed 0 bases at V and 4 bases at J, leaving 3 bases unmatched. The CDR3 runs to 14 residues. DNA of the CDR3: TGTGCCAGCAGCTTGGGAGACAGGGGTTACGAGCAGTACTTC. This translates into CASSLGDRGYEQYF.

This clone appeared once. The rearrangement uses TRBV4-3 and TRBJ2-1, with 11 bases matching TRBD2. The CDR3 consists of 17 residues. From germline, CDR1 is LGHNA and CDR2 YSLEER. Losses at the gene ends were 0 bases for V and 3 bases for J; bases not matched to a gene: 4. Written as DNA, the CDR3 is TGCGCCAGCAGCCAAGATCCGGGACTAGCGGACTACAATGAGCAGTTCTTC. Encoded protein: CASSQDPGLADYNEQFF.

The chain links TRBV5-4 to TRBJ2-7; TRBD1 matches 9 bases. J lost 5 bases, V lost 4 bases, and 7 bases had no gene match. Per the germline V gene, CDR1 is SGHNT and CDR2 is YYREEE (reference sequence). This CDR3 comprises 14 residues. The CDR3 protein is CASSTNRGLDEQYF. The CDR3, as DNA: TGTGCCAGCAGCACAAACAGGGGGCTGGACGAGCAGTACTTC.

This clone was detected only a few times. The chain joins TRBV6-5 to TRBJ1-2; possible D gene TRBD1, 6 bases. V was cut by 10 bases and J by 2 bases, with 17 bases left in between. Germline V gene data show CDR1 as MNHEY and CDR2 as SVGAGI. The CDR3 extends over 14 amino acids. The CDR3 nucleotides are TGTGCCATCAATTACAGGGTGCCGAACTATGGCTACACCTTC. It codes for CAINYRVPNYGYTF.

This clone was detected once. The genes are TRBV29-1 and TRBJ1-2; 7 bases are shared with TRBD1. Per the germline V gene, CDR1 is SQVTM and CDR2 is ANQGSEA. This CDR3 region has 14 residues. Unmatched junction bases numbered 9, after V lost 6 bases and J lost 2 bases. CDR3 protein: CSVEGDSGNYGYTF. CDR3 DNA sequence: TGCAGCGTCGAGGGGGACAGCGGAAACTATGGCTACACCTTC.